This passage covers 28 T cell receptor beta chains from one sample sequenced in a study of beta chain features in type 1 diabetes. These TCRs' antigens remain unknown. Broader study findings: Shorter TCRB CDR3s, moderately but significantly so, marked every one of the four CD4+ subsets in Type 1 diabetes patients.

Expressed TCRB transcripts were sequenced because the entire RNA isolate underwent reverse transcription. Profiled with immunoSEQ multiplex PCR; TCRdb holds only in-frame clones, not every one. The sample consists of 300,000 to 350,000 clones, roughly 8.8% of them appearing once. Source material: central memory CD4+ T cells from blood. These receptors originate from a man in his thirties or forties with type 1 diabetes.

This clone has only a few counts. The rearrangement links TRBV9 to TRBJ2-7; TRBD1 matches 7 bases. Losses at the gene ends were 6 bases for V and 2 bases for J; bases not matched to a gene: 5. The CDR3 loop spans 13 amino acids. Germline assignment: CDR1 SGDLS and CDR2 YYNGEE. The CDR3 nucleotides are TGTGCCAGCAACCGACAGGGTGCCTACGAGCAGTACTTC. Translation gives CASNRQGAYEQYF.

The chain uses TRBV6-5 and TRBJ2-5; TRBD1 might be the D (6 bases). With 6 bases removed from V and 1 base from J, the gap between germline ends came to 12 bases. There are 14 residues in the CDR3. Germline V gene sequence: CDR1 MNHEY, CDR2 SVGAGI. CDR3 nucleotides: TGTGCCAGCAGCCGTACAGGGATCCAAGAGACCCAGTACTTC. This encodes CASSRTGIQETQYF.

This clone was seen only a few times. The chain recombines TRBV7-2 with TRBJ2-7; possible D gene TRBD2, 6 bases. This CDR3 is 13 amino acids long. V gave up 3 bases and J gave up 3 bases, with 9 bases separating them. Germline values: CDR1 SGHTA, CDR2 FQGNSA. CDR3 in DNA: TGTGCCAGCAGCTTGGGACTGATCTACGAGCAGTACTTC. It yields the protein CASSLGLIYEQYF.

The chain combines TRBV29-1 with TRBJ2-5; no firm D call. CDR3 size: 12 residues. In germline, CDR1 is SQVTM, CDR2 ANQGSEA. V was trimmed by 8 bases and J by 4 bases, leaving 14 bases between them. This CDR3 is CSSRVGSETQYF. In DNA, the CDR3 is TGCAGCTCACGGGTGGGATCAGAGACCCAGTACTTC. Drawing the rest from reference TRBV29-1 and TRBJ2-5, the complete variable domain is SAVISQKPSRDICQRGTSLTIQCQVDSQVTMMFWYRQQPGQSLTLIATANQGSEATYESGFVIDKFPISRPNLTFSTLTVSNMSPEDSSIYLCSSRVGSETQYFGPGTRLLVL.

The gene calls are TRBV6-6 and TRBJ2-7; possibly TRBD1 or TRBD2 for D (5 bases each). This CDR3 comprises 15 residues. Germline values: CDR1 MNHNY, CDR2 SVGAGI (reference sequence). V was pared by 4 bases and J by 6 bases, with 19 bases between. The CDR3 is CASSSSRDGVGEQYF. For the CDR3, the DNA is TGTGCCAGCAGTTCTTCCCGGGACGGTGTCGGCGAGCAGTACTTC.

The rearrangement joins TRBV7-2 to TRBJ2-7, with a possible D match to TRBD2 (6 bases). Germline V CDR1 and CDR2: SGHTA, FQGNSA. Deletions cut 5 bases from V and 6 bases from J, with 14 bases between. The CDR3 covers 13 residues. Written as DNA, the CDR3 is TGTGCCAGCAGCAGCACTAGCTCCCGCGAGCAGTACTTC. Encoded protein: CASSSTSSREQYF.

This clone has ten or more counts. The rearrangement links TRBV9 to TRBJ2-1; 8 positions agree with TRBD2. The germline CDR1 and CDR2 sequences are SGDLS and YYNGEE. Germline trimming cut 4 bases from V and 13 bases from J; bases unmatched to any gene: 7. The CDR3 has 12 residues. Here the CDR3 reads CASSPLAGRQFF. As DNA, the CDR3 is TGTGCCAGCAGCCCTTTAGCGGGGAGACAGTTCTTC.

This clone was seen a few times. The chain employs TRBV30 and TRBJ2-7; the D gene is possibly TRBD1 (5 bases). In germline, CDR1 is GTSNPN, CDR2 SVGIG (reference sequence). The CDR3 has 12 amino acids. V lost 4 bases and J 4 bases, leaving 11 bases between the germline ends. CDR3 DNA: TGTGCCTGGACAGGGAAAGGTTACGAGCAGTACTTC. It codes for CAWTGKGYEQYF.

This clone was counted at least ten times. The CDR3 is CASSESQVYGYTF. CDR3 bases: TGTGCCAGCAGTGAATCACAGGTCTATGGCTACACCTTC. The rearrangement joins TRBV2 to TRBJ1-2; perhaps TRBD1 as D (5 bases). The CDR3 is made up of 13 amino acids. V gave up 2 bases and J gave up 4 bases, with 8 bases separating them. Per germline, CDR1 SNHLY and CDR2 FYNNEI. The full variable domain, its missing parts supplied by reference TRBV2 and TRBJ1-2, is EPEVTQTPSHQVTQMGQEVILRCVPISNHLYFYWYRQILGQKVEFLVSFYNNEISEKSEIFDDQFSVERPDGSNFTLKIRSTKLEDSAMYFCASSESQVYGYTFGSGTRLTVV.

The chain joins TRBV5-1 to TRBJ2-5, with no clear D. Germline loops: CDR1 SGHRS, CDR2 YFSETQ. The CDR3 length is 15 residues. With 0 bases removed from V and 5 bases from J, the gap between germline ends came to 14 bases. The DNA of the CDR3 is TGCGCCAGCAGCTTGGTCGTCCTGAATGAGGAGACCCAGTACTTC. Its protein is CASSLVVLNEETQYF.

The chain uses TRBV7-2 and TRBJ2-4; D gene uncertain. V was clipped by 3 bases and J by 0 bases, with 9 bases between them. This CDR3 contains 15 residues. Germline V gene lookup returns CDR1 SGHTA and CDR2 FQGNSA. CDR3 loop: CASSFPGPAKNIQYF. In DNA form, the CDR3 reads TGTGCCAGCAGCTTTCCGGGCCCAGCCAAAAACATTCAGTACTTC.

The chain recombines TRBV9 with TRBJ2-7, with D possibly being TRBD1 or TRBD2 (5 bases each). CDR1 is SGDLS, CDR2 YYNGEE, per germline. The CDR3 runs to 15 residues. V lost 4 bases and J 0 bases, leaving 14 bases between the germline ends. The CDR3 nucleotides are TGTGCCAGCAGCCCAGGGACCATAAGCTCCTACGAGCAGTACTTC. Protein: CASSPGTISSYEQYF. The complete variable domain, with remaining parts taken from reference TRBV9 and TRBJ2-7, reads DSGVTQTPKHLITATGQRVTLRCSPRSGDLSVYWYQQSLDQGLQFLIQYYNGEERAKGNILERFSAQQFPDLHSELNLSSLELGDSALYFCASSPGTISSYEQYFGPGTRLTVT.

This clone was counted ten times or more. V and J are TRBV7-2 and TRBJ1-2, with D possibly being TRBD1 (6 bases). The CDR3 is made up of 11 amino acids. V lost 3 bases, J lost 8 bases, and 7 bases lay in between. Germline V gene sequence: CDR1 SGHTA, CDR2 FQGNSA. CDR3 protein: CASSFRGGYTF. Written as DNA, the CDR3 is TGTGCCAGCAGCTTCAGGGGCGGCTACACCTTC. Complete variable domain (other parts from reference TRBV7-2 and TRBJ1-2): GAGVSQSPSNKVTEKGKDVELRCDPISGHTALYWYRQSLGQGLEFLIYFQGNSAPDKSGLPSDRFSAERTGGSVSTLTIQRTQQEDSAVYLCASSFRGGYTFGSGTRLTVV.

A note on this clone: The same CDR3 can be traced to other DNA sequences in this sample. The chain is built from TRBV5-5 and TRBJ1-1; D is unresolved. The germline gives CDR1 SGHKS, CDR2 YYEKEE (reference sequence). This CDR3 is 13 amino acids long. V dropped 2 bases and J dropped 3 bases, with 8 bases sitting between them. Written as DNA, the CDR3 is TGTGCCAGCAGCTTTGGGGTGGACACTGAAGCTTTCTTT. Translation: CASSFGVDTEAFF.

As DNA, the CDR3 is TGTGCCTGGAGTGAACCCAAAAACATTCAGTACTTC. Amino acid sequence: CAWSEPKNIQYF. The chain combines TRBV30 with TRBJ2-4; D ambiguous. V lost 1 base and J lost 2, with 3 bases in between. The germline gives CDR1 GTSNPN, CDR2 SVGIG (reference sequence). This CDR3 contains 12 residues. Based on the CDR3 plus reference TRBV30 and TRBJ2-4, the full variable domain is SQTIHQWPATLVQPVGSPLSLECTVEGTSNPNLYWYRQAAGRGLQLLFYSVGIGQISSEVPQNLSASRPQDRQFILSSKKLLLSDSGFYLCAWSEPKNIQYFGAGTRLSVL.

The gene calls are TRBV25-1 and TRBJ1-6; D unresolved. The CDR3 totals 14 residues. The V gene lost 2 bases and the J gene lost 7 bases, with 9 bases spanning the gap. Germline CDR1 is MGHDK and CDR2 is SYGVNS. CDR3 in amino acids: CASSERGNNSPLHF. Here the CDR3 DNA reads TGTGCCAGCAGTGAACGCGGGAACAATTCACCCCTCCACTTT.

The J gene is TRBJ2-5, the V gene TRBV11-2, with TRBD2 identical over 7 bases. Trimming cost V 4 bases and J 4 bases; bases outside gene matches: 6. Germline CDR1 is SGHAT and CDR2 is FQNNGV. The CDR3 totals 14 residues. The CDR3, as DNA: TGTGCCAGCAGCTCCTCGACGGGGGGAGAGACCCAGTACTTC. Residues: CASSSSTGGETQYF.

V gene TRBV7-9 combines with J gene TRBJ1-1, with D hard to call. The CDR3 has 12 amino acids. Germline V gene lookup returns CDR1 SEHNR and CDR2 FQNEAQ (reference sequence). V shed 5 bases and J shed 5 bases, with 9 bases lying between them. CDR3 in amino acids: CASSPAATEAFF. DNA of the CDR3: TGTGCCAGCAGCCCTGCAGCGACTGAAGCTTTCTTT. The complete variable domain, with remaining parts taken from reference TRBV7-9 and TRBJ1-1, reads DTGVSQNPRHKITKRGQNVTFRCDPISEHNRLYWYRQTLGQGPEFLTYFQNEAQLEKSRLLSDRFSAERPKGSFSTLEIQRTEQGDSAMYLCASSPAATEAFFGQGTRLTVV.

The chain joins TRBV6-6 to TRBJ2-7, with D maybe TRBD1 (6 bases). Trimming shortened V by 5 bases and J by 0 bases, and 14 bases separated the two germline ends. The germline CDR1 and CDR2 sequences are MNHNY and SVGAGI (reference sequence). This CDR3 is built from 15 residues. The CDR3 bases are TGTGCCAGCAGTCAAGGACAGTTTTCCTCCTACGAGCAGTACTTC. Protein sequence: CASSQGQFSSYEQYF.

This clone has just a few counts. This sequence joins TRBV6-6 and TRBJ1-1, with D uncertain. The V gene's germline CDR1 is MNHNY and CDR2 SVGAGI (reference sequence). Trimming shortened V by 2 bases and J by 6 bases, and 13 bases separated the two germline ends. The CDR3 runs to 14 residues. The CDR3 region has the DNA TGTGCCAGCAGTTACGTCCTTACGACTCCTGAAGCTTTCTTT. Translating gives CASSYVLTTPEAFF.

The table lists this clone with a few counts. This chain connects TRBV5-1 to TRBJ1-4; perhaps TRBD1 as D (6 bases). The germline V and J ends were trimmed by 2 bases and 0 bases, with 11 bases remaining between them. CDR1 SGHRS and CDR2 YFSETQ come from the germline V gene. The CDR3 has 16 amino acids. CDR3 bases: TGCGCCAGCAGCTTAGGGACAACTGCAACTAATGAAAAACTGTTTTTT. Its translation is CASSLGTTATNEKLFF.

This clone was seen a few times. The chain carries TRBV21-1 and TRBJ2-5. TRBV21-1 has pseudogene status. This CDR3 contains 11 residues. As DNA, the CDR3 is TGTGCCAGCGGAATCCAAGAGACCCAGTACTTC. Translating gives CASGIQETQYF.

This clone has at least ten counts. CDR3 coding DNA: TGTGCCAGCAGCGCGACTAGCGGGGATGACAATGAGCAGTTCTTC. Residues: CASSATSGDDNEQFF. The chain has TRBV9 and TRBJ2-1; 11 bases agree with TRBD2. V shed 3 bases and J 5 bases; nucleotides not matched to a gene: 4. This CDR3 comprises 15 residues. The germline V gene encodes CDR1 SGDLS and CDR2 YYNGEE.

This clone was picked up a small number of times. The CDR3 nucleotides read TGTGCCAGCAGTGAAAGCTGGGACAGCGGCTACGAGCAGTACTTC. This encodes CASSESWDSGYEQYF. The rearrangement joins TRBV6-1 to TRBJ2-7; 7 positions agree with TRBD1. Losses at the gene ends were 2 bases for V and 3 bases for J; bases not matched to a gene: 7. The CDR3 has 15 amino acids. Germline V gene sequence: CDR1 MNHNS, CDR2 SASEGT.

This clone turned up a few times. The gene calls are TRBV5-1 and TRBJ2-3; D unclear. This CDR3 has 14 residues. Germline V gene sequence: CDR1 SGHRS, CDR2 YFSETQ. V dropped 4 bases and J dropped 6 bases, with 15 bases sitting between them. The CDR3 nucleotides read TGCGCCAGCAGCCCCGGGCTAGGTGGGGATACGCAGTATTTT. Protein sequence: CASSPGLGGDTQYF.

The V gene is TRBV4-3, the J gene TRBJ2-4; no firm D call. The V end was cut by 1 base, the J end by 1 base, with 14 bases between. There are 17 residues in the CDR3. Germline CDR1 LGHNA, CDR2 YSLEER. The CDR3 is CASSQGVGSSAKNIQYF. DNA for the CDR3: TGCGCCAGCAGCCAAGGGGTGGGGTCCTCGGCCAAAAACATTCAGTACTTC.

This clone has only a few counts. The chain combines TRBV9 with TRBJ2-7; a weak D match, TRBD1 (5 bases). The V gene's germline CDR1 is SGDLS and CDR2 YYNGEE. CDR3 size: 13 residues. V was trimmed by 4 bases and J by 3 bases, leaving 11 bases between them. CDR3 coding DNA: TGTGCCAGCAGCACGCAGGGTAACTACGAGCAGTACTTC. Residues: CASSTQGNYEQYF.

Here the CDR3 reads CASSLGQLQLNTEAFF. The CDR3 DNA reads as TGTGCCAGCAGCTTAGGACAGCTCCAGTTGAACACTGAAGCTTTCTTT. This sequence joins TRBV7-2 and TRBJ1-1; D may be TRBD1 (5 bases). The V and J ends lost 1 base and 0 bases respectively, with 12 bases between them. The CDR3 loop spans 16 amino acids. CDR1 and CDR2 from the germline V gene are SGHTA and FQGNSA.